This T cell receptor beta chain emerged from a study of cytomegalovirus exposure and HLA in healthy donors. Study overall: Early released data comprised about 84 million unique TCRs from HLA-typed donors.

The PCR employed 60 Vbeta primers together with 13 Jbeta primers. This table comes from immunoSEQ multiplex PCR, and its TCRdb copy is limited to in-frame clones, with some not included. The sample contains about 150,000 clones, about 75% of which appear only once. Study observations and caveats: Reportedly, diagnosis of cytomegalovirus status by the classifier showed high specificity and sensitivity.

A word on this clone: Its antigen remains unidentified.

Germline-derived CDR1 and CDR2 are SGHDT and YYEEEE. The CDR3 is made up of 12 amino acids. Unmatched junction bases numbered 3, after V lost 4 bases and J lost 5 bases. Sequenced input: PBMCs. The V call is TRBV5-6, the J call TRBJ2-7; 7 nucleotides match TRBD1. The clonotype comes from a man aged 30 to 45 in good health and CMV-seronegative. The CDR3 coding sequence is TGTGCCAGCAGCACAGGGGTCCACGAGCAGTACTTC. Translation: CASSTGVHEQYF.